The clone carrying this T cell receptor beta chain was recorded a few times. What it binds is not known. This record belongs to a study of beta chain features in type 1 diabetes. The study, taken as a whole, reports: Researchers cautioned that cDNA sequencing could over-represent cells with high TCR expression. Researchers report that Type 1 diabetes patients had moderately but significantly shorter TCRB CDR3s across all four CD4+ subsets. VDJ junctions in type 1 diabetes patients carried more deletions and fewer insertions.

V was clipped by 5 bases and J by 2 bases; unmatched bases: 3. Germline assignment: CDR1 KGHSH and CDR2 LQKENI. This CDR3 is 17 amino acids long. Donors underwent one heparinised blood draw, about 110 mL on average. Sorting of CD4+ naive, central memory, regulatory and stem cell-like memory cells was performed via CD45RO/CCR7/CD25/CD127/CD95/CD27. Every bit of the isolated RNA underwent reverse transcription, so sequencing read expressed TCRB transcripts. Data came from immunoSEQ multiplex PCR; TCRdb stores just in-frame clones and leaves some out. The data hold about 270,000 clones, with approximately 15% observed a single time.

V is TRBV18 and J is TRBJ2-2; 15 positions match TRBD2. The clonotype originates from a man aged 25-45 years with type 1 diabetes. The sequenced material came from naive CD4+ T cells from blood. The DNA of the CDR3 is TGTGCCAGCTCATCGGGACTAGCGGGAGGAAACACCGGGGAGCTGTTTTTT. Its protein product is CASSSGLAGGNTGELFF.